Sequencing of this T cell receptor beta chain was carried out in a study of T cell responses to AZD1222 COVID-19 vaccine. Whole-study results and caveats: Clonal diversity was possibly underestimated, and white British individuals and females predominated among donors. Receipt of two AZD1222 doses was followed by a rise in Spike-specific TCR breadth and depth. Spike-wide coverage was observed for vaccine-associated CD4 TCRs, with dominant responses at 160-218 and 743-854.

J gave up 6 bases and V 3 bases, and 20 bases lay outside the gene matches. The CDR3 covers 20 residues. The V gene's germline CDR1 is ENHRY and CDR2 SYGVKD. Sequencing was performed with immunoSEQ multiplex PCR; in TCRdb, only in-frame clones are kept and a portion is missing. This sample has about 140,000 clones, with around 92% found just once. Remarks on this clone: What it binds is not known.

This sample comprised peripheral blood, obtained 28 days after the second AZD1222 dose. This TCR was sampled from an adult who received the AZD1222 COVID-19 vaccine. This sequence joins TRBV10-3 and TRBJ2-3; 11 positions agree with TRBD1. CDR3 sequence (DNA): TGTGCCATCAGTGACGACTCCCGGGACAGGGGGGCCCAGGGATGGGATACGCAGTATTTT. It translates to CAISDDSRDRGAQGWDTQYF.